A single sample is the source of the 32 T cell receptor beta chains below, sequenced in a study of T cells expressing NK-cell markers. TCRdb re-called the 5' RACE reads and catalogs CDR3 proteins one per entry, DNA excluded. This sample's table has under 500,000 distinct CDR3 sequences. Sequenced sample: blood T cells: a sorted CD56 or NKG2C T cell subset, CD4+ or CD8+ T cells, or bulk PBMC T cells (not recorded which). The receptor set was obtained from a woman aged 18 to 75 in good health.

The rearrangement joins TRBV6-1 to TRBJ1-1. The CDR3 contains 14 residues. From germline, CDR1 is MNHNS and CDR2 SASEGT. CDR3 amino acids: CASSRGRMNTEAFF.

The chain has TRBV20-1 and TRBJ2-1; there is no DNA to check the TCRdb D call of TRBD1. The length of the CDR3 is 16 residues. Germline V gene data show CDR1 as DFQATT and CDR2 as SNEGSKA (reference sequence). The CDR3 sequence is CSARGSERGRYNEQFF.

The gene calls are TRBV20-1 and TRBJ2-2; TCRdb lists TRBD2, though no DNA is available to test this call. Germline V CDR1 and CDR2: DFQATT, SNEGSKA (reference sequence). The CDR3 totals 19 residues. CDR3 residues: CSASERLAFGVIDTGELFF.

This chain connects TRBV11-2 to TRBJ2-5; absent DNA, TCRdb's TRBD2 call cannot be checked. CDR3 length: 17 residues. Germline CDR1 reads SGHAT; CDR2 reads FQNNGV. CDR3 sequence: CASSLSSSGGARETQYF.

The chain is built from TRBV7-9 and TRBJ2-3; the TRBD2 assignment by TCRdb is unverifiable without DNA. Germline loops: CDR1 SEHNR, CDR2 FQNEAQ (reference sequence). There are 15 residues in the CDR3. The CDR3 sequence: CASSLGAGPTDTQYF.

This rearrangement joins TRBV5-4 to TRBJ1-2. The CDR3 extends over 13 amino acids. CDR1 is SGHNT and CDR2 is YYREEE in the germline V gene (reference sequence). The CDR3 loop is CASSFGDNYGYTF.

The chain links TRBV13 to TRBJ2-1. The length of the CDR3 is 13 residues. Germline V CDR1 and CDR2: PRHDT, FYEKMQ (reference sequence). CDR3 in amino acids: CASSWDPSNEQFF.

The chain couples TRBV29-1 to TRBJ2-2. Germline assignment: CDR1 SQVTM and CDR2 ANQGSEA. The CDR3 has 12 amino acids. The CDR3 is CSVEGYPGELFF.

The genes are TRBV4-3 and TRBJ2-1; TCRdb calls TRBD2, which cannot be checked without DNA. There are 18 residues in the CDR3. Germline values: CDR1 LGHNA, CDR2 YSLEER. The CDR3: CASSQEDSGGFPLNEQFF.

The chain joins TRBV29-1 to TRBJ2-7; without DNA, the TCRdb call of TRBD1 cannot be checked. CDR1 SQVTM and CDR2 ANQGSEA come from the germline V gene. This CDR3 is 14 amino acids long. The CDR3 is CSVRRTGGKGEQYF.

CDR3 sequence: CARNNRGTYTDTQYF. The chain combines TRBV11-2 with TRBJ2-3; TCRdb returns TRBD1, unconfirmable since there is no DNA. The CDR3 spans 15 residues. Germline values: CDR1 SGHAT, CDR2 FQNNGV.

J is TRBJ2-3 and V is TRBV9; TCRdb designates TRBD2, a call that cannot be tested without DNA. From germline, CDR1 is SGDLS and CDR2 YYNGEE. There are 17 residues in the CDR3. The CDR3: CASSVSSGGLRADTQYF.

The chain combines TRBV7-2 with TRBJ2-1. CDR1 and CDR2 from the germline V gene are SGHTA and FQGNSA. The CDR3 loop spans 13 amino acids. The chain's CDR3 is CASNLPLLNEQFF. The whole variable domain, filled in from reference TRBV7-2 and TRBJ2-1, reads GAGVSQSPSNKVTEKGKDVELRCDPISGHTALYWYRQSLGQGLEFLIYFQGNSAPDKSGLPSDRFSAERTGGSVSTLTIQRTQQEDSAVYLCASNLPLLNEQFFGPGTRLTVL.

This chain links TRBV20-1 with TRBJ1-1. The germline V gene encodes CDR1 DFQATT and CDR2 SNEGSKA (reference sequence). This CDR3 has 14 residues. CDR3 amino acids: CSAGSGAQVTEAFF.

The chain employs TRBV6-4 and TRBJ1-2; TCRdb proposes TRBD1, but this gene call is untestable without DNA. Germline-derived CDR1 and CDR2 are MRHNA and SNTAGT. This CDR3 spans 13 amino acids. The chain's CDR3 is CASSDNGGYGYTF.

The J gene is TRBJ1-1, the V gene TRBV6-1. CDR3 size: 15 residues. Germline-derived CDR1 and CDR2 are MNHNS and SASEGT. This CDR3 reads CASRAGRVMSTEAFF.

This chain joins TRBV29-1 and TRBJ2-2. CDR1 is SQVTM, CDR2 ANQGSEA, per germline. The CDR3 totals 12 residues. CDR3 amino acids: CSVGITPGELFF.

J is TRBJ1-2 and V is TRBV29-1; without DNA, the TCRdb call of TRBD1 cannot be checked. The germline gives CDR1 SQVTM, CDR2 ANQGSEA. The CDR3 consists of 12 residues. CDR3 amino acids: CSVESGGYGYTF.

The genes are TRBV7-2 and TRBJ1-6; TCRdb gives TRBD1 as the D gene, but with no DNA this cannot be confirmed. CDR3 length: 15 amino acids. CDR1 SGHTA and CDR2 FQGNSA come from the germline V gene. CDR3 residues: CASSLSAGQHHPLHF.

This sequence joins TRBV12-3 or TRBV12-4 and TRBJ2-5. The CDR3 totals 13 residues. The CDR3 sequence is CASSPLLQETQYF.

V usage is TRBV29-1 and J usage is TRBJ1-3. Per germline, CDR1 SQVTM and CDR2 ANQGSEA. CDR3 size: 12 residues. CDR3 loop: CSVEGGRNTIYF. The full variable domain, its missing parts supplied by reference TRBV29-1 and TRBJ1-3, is SAVISQKPSRDICQRGTSLTIQCQVDSQVTMMFWYRQQPGQSLTLIATANQGSEATYESGFVIDKFPISRPNLTFSTLTVSNMSPEDSSIYLCSVEGGRNTIYFGEGSWLTVV.

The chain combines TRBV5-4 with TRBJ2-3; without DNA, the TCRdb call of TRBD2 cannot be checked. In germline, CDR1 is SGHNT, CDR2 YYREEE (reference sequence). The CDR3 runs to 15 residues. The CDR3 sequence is CASSLPGTNRDTQYF. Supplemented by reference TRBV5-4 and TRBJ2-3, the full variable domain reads ETGVTQSPTHLIKTRGQQVTLRCSSQSGHNTVSWYQQALGQGPQFIFQYYREEENGRGNFPPRFSGLQFPNYSSELNVNALELDDSALYLCASSLPGTNRDTQYFGPGTRLTVL.

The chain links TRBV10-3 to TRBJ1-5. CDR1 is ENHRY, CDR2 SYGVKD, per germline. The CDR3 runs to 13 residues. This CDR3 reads CAIRDGLNQPQHF.

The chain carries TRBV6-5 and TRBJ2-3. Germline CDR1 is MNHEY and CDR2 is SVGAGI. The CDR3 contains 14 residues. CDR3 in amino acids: CASSYSPARDTQYF.

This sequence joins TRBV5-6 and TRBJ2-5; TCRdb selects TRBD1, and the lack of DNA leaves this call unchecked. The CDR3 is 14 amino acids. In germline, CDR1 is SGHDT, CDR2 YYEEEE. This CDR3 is CASSFGLPGETQYF.

The CDR3 loop reads CSAREGKWDVGNIQYF. The chain combines TRBV20-1 with TRBJ2-4; the TRBD1 assignment by TCRdb is unverifiable without DNA. Germline V gene lookup returns CDR1 DFQATT and CDR2 SNEGSKA (reference sequence). CDR3 length: 16 residues.

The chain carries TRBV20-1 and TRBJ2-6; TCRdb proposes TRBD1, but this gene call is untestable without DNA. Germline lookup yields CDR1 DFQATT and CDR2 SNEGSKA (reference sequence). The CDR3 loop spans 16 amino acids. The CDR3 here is CSARTGEETGANVLTF.

The CDR3 loop reads CASSYWTGRRGKNIQYF. The chain combines TRBV5-4 with TRBJ2-4; TCRdb's D call of TRBD1 is untestable without DNA. This CDR3 comprises 17 residues. Germline V gene data show CDR1 as SGHNT and CDR2 as YYREEE (reference sequence).

The CDR3 loop reads CSVVGGLWNEQFF. This sequence joins TRBV29-1 and TRBJ2-1; with no DNA, the TCRdb D assignment of TRBD2 cannot be verified. CDR1 and CDR2 from the germline V gene are SQVTM and ANQGSEA. The CDR3 spans 13 residues.

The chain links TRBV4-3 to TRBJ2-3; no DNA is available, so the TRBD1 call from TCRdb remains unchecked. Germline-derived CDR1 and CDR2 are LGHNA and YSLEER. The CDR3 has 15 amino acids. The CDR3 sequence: CASSPRTGNGDTQYF.

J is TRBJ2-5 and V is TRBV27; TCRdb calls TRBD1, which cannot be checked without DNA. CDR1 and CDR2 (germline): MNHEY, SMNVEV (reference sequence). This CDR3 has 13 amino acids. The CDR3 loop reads CASSARDEETQYF.

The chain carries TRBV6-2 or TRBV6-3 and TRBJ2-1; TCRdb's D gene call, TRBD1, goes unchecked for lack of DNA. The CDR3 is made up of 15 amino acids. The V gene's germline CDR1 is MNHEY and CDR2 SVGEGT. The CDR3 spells CASSLMGGHYNEQFF.